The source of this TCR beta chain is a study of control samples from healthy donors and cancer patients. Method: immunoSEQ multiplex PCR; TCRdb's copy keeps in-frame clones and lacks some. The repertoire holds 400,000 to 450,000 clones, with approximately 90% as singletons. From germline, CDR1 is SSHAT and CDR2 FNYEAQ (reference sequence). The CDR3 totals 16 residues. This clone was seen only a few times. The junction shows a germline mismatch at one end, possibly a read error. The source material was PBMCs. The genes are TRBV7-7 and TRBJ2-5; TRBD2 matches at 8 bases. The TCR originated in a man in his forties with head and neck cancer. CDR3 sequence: CASSSGGSGRGETQYF. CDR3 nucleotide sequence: TGTGCTAGCAGCTCGGGGGGGAGCGGGAGAGGGGAGACCCAGTACTTC. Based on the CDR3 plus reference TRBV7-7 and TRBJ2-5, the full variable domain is GAGVSQSPRYKVTKRGQDVTLRCDPISSHATLYWYQQALGQGPEFLTYFNYEAQPDKSGLPSDRFSAERPEGSISTLTIQRTEQRDSAMYRCASSSGGSGRGETQYFGPGTRLLVL.